The source of this T cell receptor beta chain is a study of T cell responses to AZD1222 COVID-19 vaccine (dated by TCRdb to the early 2020s). With regard to the full study: A total of 233 trial participants underwent TCR sequencing, of whom 207 had received two doses of AZD1222 and 26 had received two doses of the MenACWY control vaccine. Trial participants were enrolled by age into 18-55, 56-69 and 70-plus year subgroups, with around 150, 28 and 57 TCR-sequenced participants respectively. The full study reports these points: Only five or six AZD1222 recipients were SARS-CoV-2 seropositive at baseline, limiting conclusions about previously exposed vaccinees. The 56-69-year group was small, and its depth increase did not reach significance, likely because of low power. The vaccine-associated CD4 TCRs covered the entire spike protein, and the dominant responses fell in regions 160-218 and 743-854. Because no day 14 peak-response samples were available, repertoires were characterized only after the peak T cell response. Epitopes outside the regions mutated in the B.1.351 and B.1.1.7 variants were reportedly recognized by nearly half of the unique spike-specific TCRs. Spike-specific TCR breadth and depth rose significantly after two AZD1222 doses compared with day 0 and with MenACWY recipients. Participants were mostly white British, with more females than males. The authors suggested clonal diversity may have been underestimated.

Per the publication, the time point label means: about 28 days (+/-7) after the second vaccine dose. AZD1222 recipients whose second dose came at about 4 weeks and those whose second dose came at about 12 weeks were combined into one group, since spike-specific TCR depth and breadth did not differ between the two schedules. Vaccinee samples came from UK trials COV001 and COV002, including a single-blind randomized controlled phase 2/3 trial of AZD1222 (ChAdOx1 nCoV-19) in healthy adults. Trial participant PBMC samples were collected at day 0 and day 28 after the second dose for TCRbeta chain sequencing. The CDR3 regions of human TCRbeta chains were analyzed by immunosequencing. As for how the authors treated the data: TCRs in the repertoires were matched against a reference library of SARS-CoV-2-specific TCRs that had been generated with the MIRA antigen-specificity platform. Breadth meant the fraction of unique TCRs that were SARS-CoV-2-associated, whereas depth meant the fraction of total T cells that were SARS-CoV-2-associated. Using the MIRA data, each spike-specific TCR was mapped to the spike region that the TCR reacts to and placed in a CD4 or CD8 class. Log10-transformed breadth and depth values were compared by one-way ANOVA with Sidak's multiple comparisons tests. In its TCRdb copy, this immuneACCESS table keeps in-frame sequences only and misses some clones. Where compared with another copy, unresolved V genes explain less than half of these, and the others have no known cause. D and trimming were read from the DNA, whereas the V and J calls and clone size are those reported in that table. The sample profile shows about 73,000 clones; 85% to 90% of them were found once. The ten largest clonotypes hold approximately 1.4% of the sample.

From cysteine to phenylalanine, the CDR3 is 13 amino acids long. The CDR3 DNA has 39 bases and is translated from base 1. From a lookup of the germline V gene, CDR1 and CDR2 are SNHLY and FYNNEI. V loses 8 bases of germline sequence and J loses 4 bases, and the interval between the two ends is 14 bases. With respect to this clone: Its antigen is not yet known. No much larger clonotype is one base removed from it; base qualities were not supplied.

The chain is encoded by TRBV2 joined to TRBJ1-2; the best D guess is TRBD1, with 5 bases matching. This receptor was taken from an adult who received the AZD1222 COVID-19 vaccine. The sample consisted of peripheral blood, taken 28 days after the second AZD1222 dose. The nucleotides are TGTGCCAGCTCCGAGGGAACAGGCTATGGCTACACCTTC. This yields the protein CASSEGTGYGYTF.